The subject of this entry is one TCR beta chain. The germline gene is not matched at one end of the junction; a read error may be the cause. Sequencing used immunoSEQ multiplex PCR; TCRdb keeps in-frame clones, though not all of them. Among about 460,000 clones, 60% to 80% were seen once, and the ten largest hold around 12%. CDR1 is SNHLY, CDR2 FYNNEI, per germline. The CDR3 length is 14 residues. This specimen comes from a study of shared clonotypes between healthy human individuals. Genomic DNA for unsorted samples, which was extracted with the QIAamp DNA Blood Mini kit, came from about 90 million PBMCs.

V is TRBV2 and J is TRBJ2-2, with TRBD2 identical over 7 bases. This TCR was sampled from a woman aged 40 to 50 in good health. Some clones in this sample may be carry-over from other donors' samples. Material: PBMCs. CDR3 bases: TGTGCCTGCAGGCGGGAGACGAACACCGGGGAGCTGTTTTTT. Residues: CACRRETNTGELFF.